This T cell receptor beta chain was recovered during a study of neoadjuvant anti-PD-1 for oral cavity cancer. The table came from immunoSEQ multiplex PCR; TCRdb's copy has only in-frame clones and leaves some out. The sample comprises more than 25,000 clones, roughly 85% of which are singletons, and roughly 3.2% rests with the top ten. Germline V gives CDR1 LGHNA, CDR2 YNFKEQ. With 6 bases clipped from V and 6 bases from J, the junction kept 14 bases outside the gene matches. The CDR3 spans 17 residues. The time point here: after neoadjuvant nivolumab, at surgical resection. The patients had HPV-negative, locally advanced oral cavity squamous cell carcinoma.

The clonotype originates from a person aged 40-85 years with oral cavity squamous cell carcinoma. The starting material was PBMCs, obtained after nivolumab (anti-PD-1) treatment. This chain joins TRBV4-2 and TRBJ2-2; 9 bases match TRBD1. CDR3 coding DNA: TGTGCCAGCAGTACTCCGGGACAGGGCAAGATTGCCGGGGAGCTGTTTTTT. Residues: CASSTPGQGKIAGELFF.